The present entry profiles one T cell receptor beta chain with its context. Antigen unknown. The assay was immunoSEQ multiplex PCR, and TCRdb's table has in-frame clones only and misses some. This sample has about 110,000 clones; more than 85% occur once, and the top ten carry 0.32%. With V trimmed by 5 bases and J by 6 bases, 8 bases remained unmatched. CDR3 length: 15 amino acids. Germline V CDR1 and CDR2: SGHNT, YYREEE (reference sequence). This entry comes from a study of siplizumab effects on memory and regulatory T cells. Findings and caveats of the study: Greater diversity than memory cells seemed evident in naive T cells, which also appeared to be major alloresponse contributors. Siplizumab gave mappable alloreactive CD4+ clones an average Treg-derived fraction of 68.8%, against 26.9% in controls.

This TCR came from a human donor in good health. V gene TRBV5-4 combines with J gene TRBJ2-1, with 10 bases that match TRBD2. Input material: CD4+ T cells sorted from blood. The CDR3 protein is CASRAGTSVFNEQFF. The DNA of the CDR3 is TGTGCCAGCAGGGCCGGGACTAGCGTATTCAATGAGCAGTTCTTC.